The next 30 T cell receptor beta chains were all read from a single sample in a study of cytomegalovirus exposure and HLA in healthy donors. Profiled with immunoSEQ multiplex PCR; TCRdb holds only in-frame clones, not every one. The repertoire holds about 220,000 clones, with 80% to 85% as singletons. The sequenced material came from PBMCs. These receptors all stem from a woman aged 30 to 39 in good health and CMV-seropositive.

This clone has only one observation. This chain links TRBV6-5 with TRBJ1-5; 7 nucleotides match TRBD1. V shed 6 bases, J shed 5 bases, and the junction held 7 bases outside the gene matches. The V gene's germline CDR1 is MNHEY and CDR2 SVGAGI. The CDR3 loop spans 14 amino acids. CDR3 sequence: CASRRGQGDQPQHF. The DNA for the CDR3 is TGTGCCAGCAGGAGGGGGCAGGGCGATCAGCCCCAGCATTTT.

The chain couples TRBV6-1 to TRBJ1-1; D not certain. The CDR3 runs 15 residues. Germline V gives CDR1 MNHNS, CDR2 SASEGT. The germline V and J ends were trimmed by 6 bases and 3 bases, with 17 bases remaining between them. CDR3 coding DNA: TGTGCCAGCAGACGGGGTCTTATCCAGGACACTGAAGCTTTCTTT. This gives the protein CASRRGLIQDTEAFF.

This clone was observed once. The rearrangement links TRBV5-6 to TRBJ2-3; D assignment may be TRBD1 or TRBD2 (5 bases each). Between the trimmed V and J ends, which lost 4 bases and 4 bases, there was a span of 10 bases. CDR1 is SGHDT, CDR2 YYEEEE, per germline. The CDR3 extends over 13 amino acids. The CDR3 DNA reads as TGTGCCAGCAGCGTCGGGACCCCAGATACGCAGTATTTT. It codes for CASSVGTPDTQYF.

V is TRBV28 and J is TRBJ2-3; D ambiguous. CDR1 MDHEN and CDR2 SYDVKM come from the germline V gene. This CDR3 has 13 amino acids. Trimming took off 4 bases at V and 2 bases at J, with 7 bases between the two ends. In DNA, the CDR3 is TGTGCCAGCAGTTATTTAAACACAGATACGCAGTATTTT. Protein sequence: CASSYLNTDTQYF. Full variable domain (outside the CDR3, taken from reference TRBV28 and TRBJ2-3): DVKVTQSSRYLVKRTGEKVFLECVQDMDHENMFWYRQDPGLGLRLIYFSYDVKMKEKGDIPEGYSVSREKKERFSLILESASTNQTSMYLCASSYLNTDTQYFGPGTRLTVL.

This clone appeared a few times. The rearrangement joins TRBV7-7 to TRBJ2-5; TRBD2 aligns across 8 bases. CDR3 size: 12 residues. CDR1 is SSHAT and CDR2 is FNYEAQ in the germline V gene (reference sequence). This CDR3 reads CASGEQRETQYF. In nucleotides, the CDR3 is TGTGCTAGCGGGGAACAGAGAGAGACCCAGTACTTC.

The chain uses TRBV6-5 and TRBJ1-1; a possible D gene is TRBD1 (6 bases). Trimming took off 6 bases at V and 5 bases at J, with 16 bases between the two ends. Germline V gene sequence: CDR1 MNHEY, CDR2 SVGAGI. The CDR3 totals 14 residues. The CDR3 sequence: CASSLRGARTEAFF. In DNA form, the CDR3 reads TGTGCCAGCAGCCTACGGGGGGCAAGGACTGAAGCTTTCTTT.

The chain recombines TRBV28 with TRBJ1-2; D ambiguous. Germline values: CDR1 MDHEN, CDR2 SYDVKM. The CDR3 extends over 12 amino acids. Trimming shortened V by 6 bases and J by 7 bases, and 12 bases separated the two germline ends. The CDR3 DNA reads as TGTGCCAGCAGCTCTTTTTGGGGTGGCTACACCTTC. This translates into CASSSFWGGYTF.

This sequence joins TRBV11-1 and TRBJ1-2; perhaps TRBD1 as D (5 bases). The V end lost 5 bases, the J end lost 4 bases, and 11 bases lay between the germline ends. The CDR3 contains 13 residues. Germline loops: CDR1 SGHAT, CDR2 FQDESV (reference sequence). CDR3 residues: CASSITGSYGYTF. The CDR3 DNA reads TGTGCCAGCAGCATTACAGGTTCCTATGGCTACACCTTC.

This clone showed up just a few times. This chain uses TRBV6-1 with TRBJ1-1; D is perhaps TRBD1 (6 bases). Trimming stripped 1 base from V and 11 bases from J, with 17 bases between. Per germline, CDR1 MNHNS and CDR2 SASEGT. This CDR3 has 14 amino acids. Here the CDR3 reads CASSEGRSGGDAFF. The CDR3 nucleotides read TGTGCCAGCAGTGAAGGACGTTCGGGGGGCGATGCTTTCTTT.

The chain is built from TRBV11-3 and TRBJ2-1; tentative D call: TRBD1 (5 bases). The CDR3 contains 13 residues. Looked up from germline, CDR1 is SGHNT and CDR2 is YENEEA. With 7 bases removed from V and 7 bases from J, the gap between germline ends came to 14 bases. Here the CDR3 DNA reads TGTGCCAGCACCCAAACACAGGAGAATGAGCAGTTCTTC. Its translation is CASTQTQENEQFF.

The chain combines TRBV6-5 with TRBJ2-1; D is possibly TRBD1 (7 bases). Germline CDR1 MNHEY, CDR2 SVGAGI. This CDR3 comprises 15 residues. The germline V and J ends were trimmed by 5 bases and 1 base, with 12 bases remaining between them. For the CDR3, the DNA is TGTGCCAGCAGTATGACAGGGACTTCCTACAATGAGCAGTTCTTC. Translation gives CASSMTGTSYNEQFF.

The sample holds one count of this clone. The genes are TRBV7-9 and TRBJ1-1; maybe TRBD1 (6 bases). Trimming cost V 7 bases and J 2 bases, with 14 bases left between them. CDR1 and CDR2 from the germline V gene are SEHNR and FQNEAQ (reference sequence). The length of the CDR3 is 14 residues. In DNA form, the CDR3 reads TGTGCCAGCACTCAGGAGGGGGGCAACACTGAAGCTTTCTTT. Residues: CASTQEGGNTEAFF.

This clone was seen only once. The genes are TRBV19 and TRBJ1-2; weak D call: TRBD1 (5 bases). CDR3 length: 15 amino acids. Germline V gene sequence: CDR1 LNHDA, CDR2 SQIVND (reference sequence). Trimming left V 3 bases short and J 2 bases short, with 13 bases between. The CDR3 sequence is CASSMPQGGNYGYTF. The CDR3 DNA sequence: TGTGCCAGTAGTATGCCCCAGGGAGGGAACTATGGCTACACCTTC.

The CDR3 sequence is CASSSDLSVGEQYF. The DNA for the CDR3 is TGTGCCAGCAGTTCGGACCTCTCGGTAGGCGAGCAGTACTTC. The chain links TRBV2 to TRBJ2-7, with D hard to call. V lost 5 bases and J 6 bases, leaving 17 bases between the germline ends. The CDR3 is made up of 14 amino acids. Germline values: CDR1 SNHLY, CDR2 FYNNEI.

The chain is built from TRBV15 and TRBJ1-2; tentatively, D is TRBD1 (6 bases). Germline loops: CDR1 LNHNV, CDR2 YYDKDF (reference sequence). With 5 bases removed from V and 4 bases from J, the gap between germline ends came to 11 bases. The CDR3 loop spans 13 amino acids. For the CDR3, the DNA is TGTGCCACCAGCCGGACAGCGACCTATGGCTACACCTTC. Its translation: CATSRTATYGYTF.

This clone occurred a few times. The V and J genes are TRBV2 and TRBJ1-2, with a possible D match to TRBD1 (6 bases). With 2 bases removed from V and 7 bases from J, the gap between germline ends came to 17 bases. Germline values: CDR1 SNHLY, CDR2 FYNNEI. The CDR3 sequence is 15 residues long. CDR3 region: CASSEWLQGTGGYTF. The CDR3 region has the DNA TGTGCCAGCAGTGAATGGCTACAGGGAACGGGTGGCTACACCTTC.

The CDR3, as DNA: TGTGCCAGCAGTTTAATCGGACTAGCGGGCCGACATAGGGGCGAGCAGTACTTC. Protein: CASSLIGLAGRHRGEQYF. This chain joins TRBV27 and TRBJ2-7, with 11 bases aligning to TRBD2. The CDR3 extends over 18 amino acids. Germline CDR1 reads MNHEY; CDR2 reads SMNVEV (reference sequence). Trimming took 2 bases from V and 6 from J; bases not matched to a gene: 15.

V usage is TRBV27 and J usage is TRBJ2-6; D is unclear. Germline CDR1 is MNHEY and CDR2 is SMNVEV (reference sequence). CDR3 length: 11 residues. V was shortened by 8 bases and J by 1 base, with 0 bases between the two germline ends. CDR3 protein: CASSGANVLTF. The CDR3 DNA reads TGTGCCAGCTCTGGGGCCAACGTCCTGACTTTC.

The chain carries TRBV27 and TRBJ2-7, with D maybe TRBD1 (6 bases). Trimming removed 7 bases from V and 2 bases from J, with 18 bases in between. Germline loops: CDR1 MNHEY, CDR2 SMNVEV (reference sequence). CDR3 length: 15 residues. The CDR3 nucleotides read TGTGCCAGCACCCACACCCCGGGACATACCTACGAGCAGTACTTC. Its translation is CASTHTPGHTYEQYF.

CDR3 residues: CSVPLAGQETQYF. CDR3 in DNA: TGCAGCGTTCCGCTAGCGGGTCAAGAGACCCAGTACTTC. The chain has TRBV29-1 and TRBJ2-5; TRBD2 agrees at 8 bases. The CDR3 loop spans 13 amino acids. Trimming cost V 5 bases and J 2 bases; bases outside gene matches: 4. The germline gives CDR1 SQVTM, CDR2 ANQGSEA. Filled out from reference TRBV29-1 and TRBJ2-5, the complete variable domain reads SAVISQKPSRDICQRGTSLTIQCQVDSQVTMMFWYRQQPGQSLTLIATANQGSEATYESGFVIDKFPISRPNLTFSTLTVSNMSPEDSSIYLCSVPLAGQETQYFGPGTRLLVL.

This chain uses TRBV4-1 with TRBJ2-7; TRBD2 matches at 11 bases. V was pared by 4 bases and J by 4 bases, with 9 bases of the junction left unmatched. This CDR3 is built from 16 residues. In germline, CDR1 is MGHRA, CDR2 YSYEKL. The CDR3 DNA reads TGCGCCAGCAGCCTTGAGGGTAGCGGGAGGGGGTACGAGCAGTACTTC. Protein: CASSLEGSGRGYEQYF.

This sequence joins TRBV7-9 and TRBJ2-1, with D maybe TRBD1 (5 bases). V lost 2 bases and J lost 6, with 14 bases in between. The germline V gene has CDR1 SEHNR and CDR2 FQNEAQ (reference sequence). This CDR3 comprises 15 residues. CDR3 DNA: TGTGCCAGCAGCTTACCCAGGGCAGGTCTCAATGAGCAGTTCTTC. It encodes CASSLPRAGLNEQFF.

The chain recombines TRBV12-5 with TRBJ2-2; D is unresolved. The CDR3 runs to 15 residues. V shed 0 bases and J shed 6 bases, with 11 bases lying between them. In germline, CDR1 is LGHNT, CDR2 FRNRAP. This CDR3 reads CASGLVLLGSGELFF. The CDR3 nucleotides read TGTGCTAGTGGTTTGGTACTACTGGGTTCCGGGGAGCTGTTTTTT.

About this clone itself: The junction departs from germline at one end; a sequencing error may be responsible. The CDR3 spells CASSVAGSWDNEQFF. In DNA form, the CDR3 reads TGTGCCAGCAGTGTAGCGGGGAGTTGGGACAATGAGCAGTTCTTC. V and J are TRBV9 and TRBJ2-1; 8 positions agree with TRBD2. There are 15 residues in the CDR3. CDR1 and CDR2 from the germline V gene are SGDLS and YYNGEE.

V gene TRBV6-5 combines with J gene TRBJ2-3; a possible D gene is TRBD2 (7 bases). Germline CDR1 reads MNHEY; CDR2 reads SVGAGI. The CDR3 runs to 16 residues. The germline V and J ends were trimmed by 2 bases and 4 bases, with 16 bases remaining between them. This CDR3 reads CASSYDAGAGADTQYF. Here the CDR3 DNA reads TGTGCCAGCAGTTACGATGCGGGGGCCGGGGCAGATACGCAGTATTTT.

This sequence joins TRBV2 and TRBJ1-2, with a weak D call TRBD1 (5 bases). This CDR3 has 11 residues. Trimming removed 3 bases at V and 8 bases at J, with 7 bases between. Germline CDR1 reads SNHLY; CDR2 reads FYNNEI. The CDR3 nucleotides are TGTGCCAGCAGTGAGAACAGGGGCTACACCTTC. Translation: CASSENRGYTF.

The chain joins TRBV7-9 to TRBJ1-2; TRBD1 matches 8 bases. There are 11 residues in the CDR3. V was pared by 5 bases and J by 10 bases, with 3 bases of the junction left unmatched. CDR1 and CDR2 from the germline V gene are SEHNR and FQNEAQ (reference sequence). The CDR3 loop is CASSGDRSYTF. CDR3 DNA: TGTGCCAGCAGCGGGGACAGGTCCTACACCTTC.

The gene calls are TRBV2 and TRBJ1-5; 7 bases map to TRBD1. CDR3 size: 14 residues. With 4 bases clipped from V and 7 bases from J, the junction kept 7 bases outside the gene matches. Germline V gives CDR1 SNHLY, CDR2 FYNNEI. The CDR3 DNA reads as TGTGCCAGCAGTGCGATACAGGGGAGGCAGCCCCAGCATTTT. As protein: CASSAIQGRQPQHF.

The genes are TRBV30 and TRBJ2-7; no clear D gene. Trimming pared 3 bases from V and 4 bases from J, leaving 10 bases between. The CDR3 is 12 amino acids. From germline, CDR1 is GTSNPN and CDR2 SVGIG (reference sequence). In DNA form, the CDR3 reads TGTGCCTGGAGCCTACAGATATACGAGCAGTACTTC. It translates to CAWSLQIYEQYF.

The chain recombines TRBV25-1 with TRBJ1-2; D perhaps matches TRBD1 (5 bases). Deletions cut 6 bases from V and 8 bases from J, with 13 bases between. Germline assignment: CDR1 MGHDK and CDR2 SYGVNS. This CDR3 has 12 residues. The CDR3 bases are TGTGCCAGCAGGGGGGACCTCGGGGGCTACACCTTC. This sequence encodes CASRGDLGGYTF.